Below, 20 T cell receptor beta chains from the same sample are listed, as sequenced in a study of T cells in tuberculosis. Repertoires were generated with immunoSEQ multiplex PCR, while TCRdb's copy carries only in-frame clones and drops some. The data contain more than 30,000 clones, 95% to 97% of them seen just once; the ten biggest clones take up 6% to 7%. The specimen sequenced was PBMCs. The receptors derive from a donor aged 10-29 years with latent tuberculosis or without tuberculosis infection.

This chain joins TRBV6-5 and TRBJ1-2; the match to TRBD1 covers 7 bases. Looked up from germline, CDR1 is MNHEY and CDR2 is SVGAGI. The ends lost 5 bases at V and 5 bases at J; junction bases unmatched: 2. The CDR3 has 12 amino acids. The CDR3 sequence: CASSKQGYGYTF. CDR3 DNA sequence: TGTGCCAGCAGTAAACAGGGGTATGGCTACACCTTC.

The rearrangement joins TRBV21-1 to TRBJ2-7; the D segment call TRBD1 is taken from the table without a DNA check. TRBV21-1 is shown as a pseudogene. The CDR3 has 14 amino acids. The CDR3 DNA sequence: TGTGCCAGCAGCAAAAGACGACAGCCCTACGAGCAGTACTTC. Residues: CASSKRRQPYEQYF.

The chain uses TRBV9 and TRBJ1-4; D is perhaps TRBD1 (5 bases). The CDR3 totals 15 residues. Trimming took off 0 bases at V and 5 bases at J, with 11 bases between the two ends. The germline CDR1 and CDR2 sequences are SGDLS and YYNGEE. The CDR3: CASSVDRQFNEKLFF. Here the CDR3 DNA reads TGTGCCAGCAGCGTAGACAGGCAGTTCAATGAAAAACTGTTTTTT. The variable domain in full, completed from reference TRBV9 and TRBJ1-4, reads DSGVTQTPKHLITATGQRVTLRCSPRSGDLSVYWYQQSLDQGLQFLIQYYNGEERAKGNILERFSAQQFPDLHSELNLSSLELGDSALYFCASSVDRQFNEKLFFGSGTQLSVL.

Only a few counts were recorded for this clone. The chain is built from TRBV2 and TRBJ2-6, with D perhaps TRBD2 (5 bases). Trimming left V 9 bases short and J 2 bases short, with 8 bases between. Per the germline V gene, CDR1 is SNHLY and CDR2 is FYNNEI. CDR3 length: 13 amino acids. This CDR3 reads CARDGTGANVLTF. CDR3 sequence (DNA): TGTGCCAGAGACGGGACTGGGGCCAACGTCCTGACTTTC.

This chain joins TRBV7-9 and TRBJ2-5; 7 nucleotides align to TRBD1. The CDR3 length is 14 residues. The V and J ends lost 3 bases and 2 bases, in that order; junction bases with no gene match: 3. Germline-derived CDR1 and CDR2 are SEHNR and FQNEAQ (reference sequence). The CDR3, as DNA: TGTGCCAGCAGCTTTTGGGACAGACAAGAGACCCAGTACTTC. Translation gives CASSFWDRQETQYF. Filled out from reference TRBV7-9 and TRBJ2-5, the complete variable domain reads DTGVSQNPRHKITKRGQNVTFRCDPISEHNRLYWYRQTLGQGPEFLTYFQNEAQLEKSRLLSDRFSAERPKGSFSTLEIQRTEQGDSAMYLCASSFWDRQETQYFGPGTRLLVL.

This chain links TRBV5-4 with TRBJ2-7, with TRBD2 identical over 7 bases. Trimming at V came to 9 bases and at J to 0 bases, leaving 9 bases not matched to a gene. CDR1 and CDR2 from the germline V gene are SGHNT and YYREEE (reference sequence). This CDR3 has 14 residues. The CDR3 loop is CAISQRGTSYEQYF. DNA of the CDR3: TGTGCCATCTCCCAGCGGGGCACCTCCTACGAGCAGTACTTC.

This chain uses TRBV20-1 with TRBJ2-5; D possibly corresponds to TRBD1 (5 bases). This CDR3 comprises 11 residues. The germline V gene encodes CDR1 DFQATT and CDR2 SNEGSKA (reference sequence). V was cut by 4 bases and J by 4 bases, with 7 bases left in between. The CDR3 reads CSAIGVETQYF. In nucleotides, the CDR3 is TGCAGTGCTATAGGGGTAGAGACCCAGTACTTC.

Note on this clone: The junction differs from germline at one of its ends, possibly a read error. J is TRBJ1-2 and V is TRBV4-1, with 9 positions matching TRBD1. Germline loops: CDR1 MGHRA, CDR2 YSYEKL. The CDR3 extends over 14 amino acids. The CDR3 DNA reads TGCGCCAGCAGCCAAGACCTTTATACGGGACAGGGAGTATTC. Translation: CASSQDLYTGQGVF.

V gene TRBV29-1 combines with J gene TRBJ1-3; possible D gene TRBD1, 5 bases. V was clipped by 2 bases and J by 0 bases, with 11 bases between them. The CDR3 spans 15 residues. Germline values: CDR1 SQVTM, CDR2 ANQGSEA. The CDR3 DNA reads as TGCAGCGTTGAACGCAGGGATGACTCTGGAAACACCATATATTTT. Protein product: CSVERRDDSGNTIYF.

The CDR3 spells CASSHPPGQGRFGNTIYF. The CDR3 bases are TGTGCCAGCAGCCACCCCCCGGGACAGGGAAGGTTTGGAAACACCATATATTTT. The chain carries TRBV11-2 and TRBJ1-3, with TRBD1 matching over 9 bases. Germline V gene data show CDR1 as SGHAT and CDR2 as FQNNGV. The CDR3 runs to 18 residues. Germline trimming cut 5 bases from V and 3 bases from J; bases unmatched to any gene: 14.

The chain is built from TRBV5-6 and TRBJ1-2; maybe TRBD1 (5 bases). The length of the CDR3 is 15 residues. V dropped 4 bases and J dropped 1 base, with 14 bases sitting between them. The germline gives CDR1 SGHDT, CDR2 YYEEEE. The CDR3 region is CASSQDDRFNYGYTF. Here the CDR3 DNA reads TGTGCCAGCAGCCAGGACGACAGATTTAACTATGGCTACACCTTC.

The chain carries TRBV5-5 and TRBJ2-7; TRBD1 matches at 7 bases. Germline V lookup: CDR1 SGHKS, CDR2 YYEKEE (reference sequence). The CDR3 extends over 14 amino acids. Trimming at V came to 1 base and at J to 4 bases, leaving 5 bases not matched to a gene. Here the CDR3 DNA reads TGTGCCAGCAGCTTGAGGACAGGACTGTACGAGCAGTACTTC. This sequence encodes CASSLRTGLYEQYF.

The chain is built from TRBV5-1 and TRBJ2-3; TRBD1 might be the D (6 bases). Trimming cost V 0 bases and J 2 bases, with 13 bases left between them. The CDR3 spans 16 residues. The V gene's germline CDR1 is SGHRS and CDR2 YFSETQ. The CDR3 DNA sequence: TGCGCCAGCAGCTTGGCTACGCGGACAGCCACAGATACGCAGTATTTT. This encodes CASSLATRTATDTQYF.

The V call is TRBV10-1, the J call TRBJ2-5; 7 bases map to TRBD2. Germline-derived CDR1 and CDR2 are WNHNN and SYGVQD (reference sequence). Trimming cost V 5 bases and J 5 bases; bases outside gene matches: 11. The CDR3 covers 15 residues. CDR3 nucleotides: TGCGCCAGCAGTCAAGGGAGGGGCCTTGGGGAGACCCAGTACTTC. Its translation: CASSQGRGLGETQYF.

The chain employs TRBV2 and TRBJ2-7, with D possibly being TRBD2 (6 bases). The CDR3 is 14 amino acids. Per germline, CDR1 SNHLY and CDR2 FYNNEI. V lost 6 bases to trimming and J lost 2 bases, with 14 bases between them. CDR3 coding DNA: TGTGCCAGCAGCCGTAGGGAGGTGGCCTACGAGCAGTACTTC. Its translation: CASSRREVAYEQYF.

CDR3 region: CATSSGGPSSGNTIYF. CDR3 nucleotide sequence: TGTGCCACCTCCTCGGGGGGGCCAAGCTCTGGAAACACCATATATTTT. V gene TRBV2 combines with J gene TRBJ1-3; D is possibly TRBD1 (6 bases). The CDR3 length is 16 residues. With 10 bases removed from V and 0 bases from J, the gap between germline ends came to 19 bases. Germline CDR1 and CDR2: SNHLY and FYNNEI.

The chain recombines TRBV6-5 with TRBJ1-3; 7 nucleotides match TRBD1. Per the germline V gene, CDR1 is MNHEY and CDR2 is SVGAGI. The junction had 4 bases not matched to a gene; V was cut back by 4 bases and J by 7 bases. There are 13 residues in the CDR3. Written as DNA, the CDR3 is TGTGCCAGCAGTTTTCACAGGGGTAACACCATATATTTT. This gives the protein CASSFHRGNTIYF.

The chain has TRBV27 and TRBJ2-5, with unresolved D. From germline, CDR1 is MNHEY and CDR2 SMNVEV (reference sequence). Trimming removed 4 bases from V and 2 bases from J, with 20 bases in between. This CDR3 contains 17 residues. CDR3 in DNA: TGTGCCAGCAGTTCAAATCTGGCCAGTTGGTCACAAGAGACCCAGTACTTC. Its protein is CASSSNLASWSQETQYF.

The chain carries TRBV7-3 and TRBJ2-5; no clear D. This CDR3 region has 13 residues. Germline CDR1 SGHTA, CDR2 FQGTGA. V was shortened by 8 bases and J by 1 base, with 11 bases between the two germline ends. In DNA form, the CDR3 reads TGTGCCAGCTCGCGCGGTTCCCAAGAGACCCAGTACTTC. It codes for CASSRGSQETQYF.

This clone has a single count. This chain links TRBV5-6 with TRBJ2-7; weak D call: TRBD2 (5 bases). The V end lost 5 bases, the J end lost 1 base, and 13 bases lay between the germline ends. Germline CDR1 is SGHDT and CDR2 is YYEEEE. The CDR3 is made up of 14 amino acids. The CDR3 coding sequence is TGTGCCAGCAGTCGGGGAAGGGCTTCCTACGAGCAGTACTTC. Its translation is CASSRGRASYEQYF.